This T cell receptor beta chain originates from a study of shared clonotypes between healthy human individuals. Trimming removed 1 base from V and 4 bases from J, with 20 bases in between. Germline CDR1 is SGHTA and CDR2 is FQGNSA. The CDR3 totals 18 residues. Measured with immunoSEQ multiplex PCR; TCRdb has only the in-frame clones, and not every one. This table holds about 2.3 million clones, roughly 90% found once. The J gene is TRBJ1-5, the V gene TRBV7-2, with a weak D call TRBD1 (6 bases). This sequence originates from a man between 18 and 29 years old in good health. Some clones in this sample may be carry-over from other donors' samples. What was sequenced was naive CD4+ T cells from PBMCs. The subset is: CD45RA+ positively selected. The CDR3 is CASSLVTGGSLWNQPQHF. CDR3 coding DNA: TGTGCCAGCAGCTTAGTGACGGGGGGCTCGTTATGGAATCAGCCCCAGCATTTT.